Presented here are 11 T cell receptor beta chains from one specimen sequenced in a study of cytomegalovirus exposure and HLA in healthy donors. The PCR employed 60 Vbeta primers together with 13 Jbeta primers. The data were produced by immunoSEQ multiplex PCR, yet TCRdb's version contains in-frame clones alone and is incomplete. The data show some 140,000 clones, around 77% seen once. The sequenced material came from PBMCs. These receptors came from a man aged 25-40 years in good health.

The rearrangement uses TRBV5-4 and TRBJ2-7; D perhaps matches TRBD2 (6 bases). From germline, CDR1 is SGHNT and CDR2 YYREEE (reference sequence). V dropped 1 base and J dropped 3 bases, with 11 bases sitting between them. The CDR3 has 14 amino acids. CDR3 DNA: TGTGCCAGCAGCTTGATGGAGGGAAGCTACGAGCAGTACTTC. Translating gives CASSLMEGSYEQYF.

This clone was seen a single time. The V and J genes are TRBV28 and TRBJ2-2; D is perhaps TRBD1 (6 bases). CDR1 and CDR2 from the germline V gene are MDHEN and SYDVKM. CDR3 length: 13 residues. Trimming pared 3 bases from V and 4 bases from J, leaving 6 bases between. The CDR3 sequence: CASSLTGTGELFF. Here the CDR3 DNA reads TGTGCCAGCAGTTTGACAGGCACCGGGGAGCTGTTTTTT.

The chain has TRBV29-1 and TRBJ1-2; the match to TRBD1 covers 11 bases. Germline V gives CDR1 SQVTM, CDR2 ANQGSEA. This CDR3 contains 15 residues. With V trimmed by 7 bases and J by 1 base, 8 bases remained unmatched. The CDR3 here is CSAGGQGDGNYGYTF. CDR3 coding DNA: TGCAGCGCTGGGGGACAGGGGGACGGTAACTATGGCTACACCTTC. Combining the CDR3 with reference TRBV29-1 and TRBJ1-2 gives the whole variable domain SAVISQKPSRDICQRGTSLTIQCQVDSQVTMMFWYRQQPGQSLTLIATANQGSEATYESGFVIDKFPISRPNLTFSTLTVSNMSPEDSSIYLCSAGGQGDGNYGYTFGSGTRLTVV.

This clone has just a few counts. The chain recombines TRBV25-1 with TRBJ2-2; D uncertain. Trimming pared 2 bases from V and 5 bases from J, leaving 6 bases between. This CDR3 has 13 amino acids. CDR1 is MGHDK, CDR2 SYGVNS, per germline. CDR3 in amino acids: CASSEPGTGELFF. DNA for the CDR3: TGTGCCAGCAGTGAACCCGGGACCGGGGAGCTGTTTTTT.

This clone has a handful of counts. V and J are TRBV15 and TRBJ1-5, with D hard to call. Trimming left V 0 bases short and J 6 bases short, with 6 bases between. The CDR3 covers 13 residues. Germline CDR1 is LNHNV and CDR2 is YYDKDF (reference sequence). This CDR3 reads CATSRDSFQPQHF. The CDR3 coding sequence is TGTGCCACCAGCAGAGACTCCTTTCAGCCCCAGCATTTT.

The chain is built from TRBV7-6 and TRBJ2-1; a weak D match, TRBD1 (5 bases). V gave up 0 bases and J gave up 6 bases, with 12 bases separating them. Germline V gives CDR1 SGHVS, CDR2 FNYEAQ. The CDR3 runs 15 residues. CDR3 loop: CASSLARQGANEQFF. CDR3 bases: TGTGCCAGCAGCTTAGCGAGGCAAGGGGCCAATGAGCAGTTCTTC.

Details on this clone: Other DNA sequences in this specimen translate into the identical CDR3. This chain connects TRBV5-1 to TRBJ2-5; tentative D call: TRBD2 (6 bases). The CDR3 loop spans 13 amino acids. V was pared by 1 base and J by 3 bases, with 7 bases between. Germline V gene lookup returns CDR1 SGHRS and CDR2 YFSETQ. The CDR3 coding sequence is TGCGCCAGCAGCTTGTCGGGGGAAGAGACCCAGTACTTC. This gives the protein CASSLSGEETQYF.

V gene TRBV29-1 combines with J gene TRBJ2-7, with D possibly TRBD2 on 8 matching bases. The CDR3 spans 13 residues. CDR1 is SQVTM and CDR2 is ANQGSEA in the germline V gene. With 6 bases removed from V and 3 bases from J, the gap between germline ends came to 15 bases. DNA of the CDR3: TGCAGCGTAAAGGGGGCGGGAGGCTACGAGCAGTACTTC. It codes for CSVKGAGGYEQYF.

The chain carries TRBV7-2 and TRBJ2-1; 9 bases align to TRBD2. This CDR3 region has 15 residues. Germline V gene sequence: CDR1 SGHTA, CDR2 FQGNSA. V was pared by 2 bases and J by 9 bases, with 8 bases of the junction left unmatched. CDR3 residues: CASSLSGTSRGEQFF. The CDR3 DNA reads TGTGCCAGCAGCTTAAGCGGGACTAGCCGGGGTGAGCAGTTCTTC.

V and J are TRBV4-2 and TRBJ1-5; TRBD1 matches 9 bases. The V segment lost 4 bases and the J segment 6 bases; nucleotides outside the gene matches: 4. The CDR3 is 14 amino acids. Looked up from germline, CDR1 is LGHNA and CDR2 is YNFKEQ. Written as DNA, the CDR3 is TGTGCCAGCAGCCCCGGACAGGGGAGTCAGCCCCAGCATTTT. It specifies CASSPGQGSQPQHF.

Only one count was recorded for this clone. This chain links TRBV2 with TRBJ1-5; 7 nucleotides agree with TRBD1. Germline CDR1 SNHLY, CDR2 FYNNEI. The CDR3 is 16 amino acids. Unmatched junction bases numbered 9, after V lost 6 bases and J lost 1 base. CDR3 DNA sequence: TGTGCCAGCAGAGAGCAGACAGGGCTAAGCAATCAGCCCCAGCATTTT. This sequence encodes CASREQTGLSNQPQHF.